These 5 T cell receptor beta chains came from one sample sequenced in a study of blood T cell repertoires in COVID-19. Some clones are missing from TCRdb's copy, which holds only in-frame ones; the method was immunoSEQ multiplex PCR. Among a few hundred thousand clones listed, around 82% were seen once. What was sequenced was peripheral blood. The receptors originated from a woman aged 80 or older with acute or convalescent COVID-19.

With respect to this clone: In the same sample, other DNA sequences code for this CDR3. The chain employs TRBV28 and TRBJ1-1, with D uncertain. Germline V gene data show CDR1 as MDHEN and CDR2 as SYDVKM. CDR3 size: 12 residues. Trimming took 5 bases from V and 0 from J, leaving 4 bases between them. The CDR3 sequence is CASSPMNTEAFF. In nucleotides, the CDR3 is TGTGCCAGCAGTCCTATGAACACTGAAGCTTTCTTT.

The chain employs TRBV10-3 and TRBJ2-1; 11 nucleotides match TRBD2. The CDR3 has 14 residues. Germline assignment: CDR1 ENHRY and CDR2 SYGVKD. V was clipped by 11 bases and J by 9 bases; unmatched bases: 12. The CDR3 is CASISSGGAGEQFF. Written as DNA, the CDR3 is TGTGCCTCCATCAGTAGCGGGGGGGCCGGTGAGCAGTTCTTC.

This clone has more than one count but fewer than ten. The chain links TRBV10-3 to TRBJ1-5, with D maybe TRBD1 (5 bases). This CDR3 is built from 12 residues. The germline V and J ends were trimmed by 5 bases and 7 bases, with 9 bases remaining between them. The germline gives CDR1 ENHRY, CDR2 SYGVKD. CDR3 coding DNA: TGTGCCATCAGTACAGGTGGACAGCCCCAGCATTTT. This gives the protein CAISTGGQPQHF.

This clone appeared a single time. The V and J genes are TRBV24-1 and TRBJ2-5; 7 bases fit TRBD1. The length of the CDR3 is 16 residues. Germline trimming cut 4 bases from V and 1 base from J; bases unmatched to any gene: 8. Germline V gives CDR1 KGHDR, CDR2 SFDVKD. The CDR3 protein is CATSDLKTGTQETQYF. As DNA, the CDR3 is TGTGCCACCAGTGACCTAAAGACAGGGACCCAAGAGACCCAGTACTTC.

The V gene is TRBV10-3, the J gene TRBJ2-1; D is uncertain. Germline V lookup: CDR1 ENHRY, CDR2 SYGVKD. This CDR3 is 12 amino acids long. V lost 0 bases and J 11 bases, leaving 8 bases between the germline ends. CDR3 sequence (DNA): TGTGCCATCAGTGAGTCTCAGGTCAAGCAGTTCTTC. Protein sequence: CAISESQVKQFF.